The next 14 T cell receptor beta chains were all read from a single sample in a study of cytomegalovirus exposure and HLA in healthy donors. Only in-frame clones appear in the TCRdb table, and some are missing; sequencing was by immunoSEQ multiplex PCR. The sample carries roughly 120,000 clones, more than 70% recorded once. Sequences were obtained from PBMCs. These receptors were obtained from a man aged 18 to 35 in good health and CMV-seronegative.

The table lists this clone with a count of one. This chain uses TRBV5-8 with TRBJ2-1, with D maybe TRBD2 (5 bases). This CDR3 is built from 13 residues. CDR1 is SGHTS, CDR2 YDEGEE, per germline. V dropped 2 bases and J dropped 8 bases, with 11 bases sitting between them. In DNA form, the CDR3 reads TGTGCCAGCAGCTTTTCCGGGGTCTATGAGCAGTTCTTC. Residues: CASSFSGVYEQFF.

The genes are TRBV30 and TRBJ2-1; D possibly corresponds to TRBD2 (5 bases). From germline, CDR1 is GTSNPN and CDR2 SVGIG (reference sequence). The V and J ends lost 0 bases and 7 bases respectively, with 16 bases between them. The CDR3 is 15 residues long. This chain's CDR3 is CAWSVDSGLGNEQFF. CDR3 nucleotides: TGTGCCTGGAGTGTAGACTCGGGGTTAGGGAATGAGCAGTTCTTC. The full variable domain, in which reference TRBV30 and TRBJ2-1 provide the parts outside the CDR3, is SQTIHQWPATLVQPVGSPLSLECTVEGTSNPNLYWYRQAAGRGLQLLFYSVGIGQISSEVPQNLSASRPQDRQFILSSKKLLLSDSGFYLCAWSVDSGLGNEQFFGPGTRLTVL.

The rearrangement joins TRBV6-5 to TRBJ1-2; 7 positions match TRBD1. CDR3 length: 14 residues. Germline values: CDR1 MNHEY, CDR2 SVGAGI. With V trimmed by 6 bases and J by 5 bases, 9 bases remained unmatched. In DNA, the CDR3 is TGTGCCAGCAGAGGGACAGAAGTACCGTATGGCTACACCTTC. Protein product: CASRGTEVPYGYTF.

This clone appeared once. The rearrangement joins TRBV6-5 to TRBJ1-4; 7 bases fit TRBD1. Germline V gene lookup returns CDR1 MNHEY and CDR2 SVGAGI. This CDR3 is built from 14 residues. With 6 bases clipped from V and 3 bases from J, the junction kept 4 bases outside the gene matches. The CDR3 nucleotides are TGTGCCAGCAGAAGACAGGGATCTAATGAAAAACTGTTTTTT. Encoded protein: CASRRQGSNEKLFF.

The chain joins TRBV7-6 to TRBJ1-1; TRBD1 matches 7 bases. The CDR3 loop spans 16 amino acids. In germline, CDR1 is SGHVS, CDR2 FNYEAQ. The junction had 6 bases not matched to a gene; V was cut back by 0 bases and J by 2 bases. The CDR3 bases are TGTGCCAGCAGCTTAGCCCCACGGGACAGCAACACTGAAGCTTTCTTT. This gives the protein CASSLAPRDSNTEAFF.

CDR3 sequence: CASRLQGAREKLFF. CDR3 sequence (DNA): TGTGCCAGCAGACTACAGGGGGCTCGGGAAAAACTGTTTTTT. J is TRBJ1-4 and V is TRBV28; 9 positions match TRBD1. There are 14 residues in the CDR3. V lost 6 bases and J lost 8; bases outside the gene matches: 7. Germline assignment: CDR1 MDHEN and CDR2 SYDVKM. Variable domain in full (rest from reference TRBV28 and TRBJ1-4): DVKVTQSSRYLVKRTGEKVFLECVQDMDHENMFWYRQDPGLGLRLIYFSYDVKMKEKGDIPEGYSVSREKKERFSLILESASTNQTSMYLCASRLQGAREKLFFGSGTQLSVL.

The V and J genes are TRBV5-6 and TRBJ2-5; 9 bases fit TRBD1. CDR3 length: 14 amino acids. In germline, CDR1 is SGHDT, CDR2 YYEEEE. V dropped 2 bases and J dropped 5; count of bases not matched to a gene: 4. The CDR3 is CASSFADRGETQYF. The CDR3 nucleotides read TGTGCCAGCAGCTTCGCGGACAGGGGCGAGACCCAGTACTTC.

The rearrangement joins TRBV7-2 to TRBJ2-3; D remains ambiguous. The CDR3 sequence is 13 residues long. Looked up from germline, CDR1 is SGHTA and CDR2 is FQGNSA. Deletions cut 2 bases from V and 2 bases from J, with 5 bases between. The CDR3 sequence is CASSLISTDTQYF. The CDR3 coding sequence is TGTGCCAGCAGCTTAATATCCACAGATACGCAGTATTTT.

The chain has TRBV10-3 and TRBJ1-1; 7 nucleotides match TRBD1. Germline V gene data show CDR1 as ENHRY and CDR2 as SYGVKD. The CDR3 has 14 amino acids. Unmatched junction bases numbered 5, after V lost 6 bases and J lost 1 base. The DNA of the CDR3 is TGTGCCATCAGCGGGGGACAGAAGAACACTGAAGCTTTCTTT. Translated: CAISGGQKNTEAFF.

The chain combines TRBV13 with TRBJ2-7; 9 nucleotides line up with TRBD1. CDR1 is PRHDT, CDR2 FYEKMQ, per germline (reference sequence). The ends lost 4 bases at V and 5 bases at J; junction bases unmatched: 6. There are 14 residues in the CDR3. For the CDR3, the DNA is TGTGCCAGCAGCTCGTACAGGGGGCCCCACGAGCAGTACTTC. It yields the protein CASSSYRGPHEQYF.

The CDR3 DNA is TGTGCCAGTAGGAGGGGGATTTGGGGTTTGAACACTGAAGCTTTCTTT. Translating it yields CASRRGIWGLNTEAFF. The gene calls are TRBV19 and TRBJ1-1, with D perhaps matching TRBD1 (6 bases). Germline lookup yields CDR1 LNHDA and CDR2 SQIVND (reference sequence). Trimming took 6 bases from V and 0 from J, leaving 17 bases between them. The CDR3 has 16 residues.

The rearrangement uses TRBV5-1 and TRBJ2-1; D is unresolved. Trimming removed 0 bases at V and 9 bases at J, with 7 bases between. Germline CDR1 is SGHRS and CDR2 is YFSETQ. The CDR3 is made up of 12 amino acids. CDR3 sequence (DNA): TGCGCCAGCAGCTTGGGGGCAGGTGAGCAGTTCTTC. Protein sequence: CASSLGAGEQFF.

The rearrangement joins TRBV7-9 to TRBJ1-2, with a possible D match to TRBD1 (5 bases). This CDR3 region has 15 residues. The V and J ends lost 1 base and 8 bases respectively, with 17 bases between them. Germline V gives CDR1 SEHNR, CDR2 FQNEAQ (reference sequence). CDR3 nucleotide sequence: TGTGCCAGCAGCTTAGGCCTCGGGGGAAATGAGGGCTACACCTTC. Its translation: CASSLGLGGNEGYTF.

The chain employs TRBV5-1 and TRBJ2-7, with 7 bases matching TRBD2. Germline CDR1 and CDR2: SGHRS and YFSETQ. The CDR3 has 19 amino acids. The J segment lost 2 bases and the V segment lost 0 bases, leaving 17 bases of the junction unmatched. The CDR3 nucleotides read TGCGCCAGCAGCTTGGGAACGAGCGGGAAGGCTACTCTAACCTACGAGCAGTACTTC. Residues: CASSLGTSGKATLTYEQYF.